The next 20 T cell receptor beta chains were all read from a single sample in a study of blood T cell repertoires in COVID-19. TCRdb's copy holds only in-frame clones and misses some; the assay was immunoSEQ multiplex PCR. The table records 250,000 to 300,000 clones, 87% of them present only once. What was sequenced was peripheral blood. These receptors all come from a woman between 45 and 65 years old who had recovered from COVID-19.

This clone was observed a handful of times. The chain links TRBV19 to TRBJ1-5, with TRBD1 matching 8 bases. The CDR3 consists of 15 residues. The V gene's germline CDR1 is LNHDA and CDR2 SQIVND (reference sequence). The V gene end was trimmed by 6 bases and the J gene end by 2 bases; junction bases not matched to a gene: 6. CDR3 in amino acids: CASRRTGLGNQPQHF. CDR3 nucleotide sequence: TGTGCCAGTAGGCGGACAGGGCTTGGCAATCAGCCCCAGCATTTT.

This chain joins TRBV28 and TRBJ2-3, with 8 positions matching TRBD2. CDR1 and CDR2 from the germline V gene are MDHEN and SYDVKM. The J segment lost 5 bases and the V segment lost 4 bases, leaving 8 bases of the junction unmatched. The CDR3 covers 15 residues. In nucleotides, the CDR3 is TGTGCCAGCAGTTCCCCCCCGCTAGCGGGAGATACGCAGTATTTT. This encodes CASSSPPLAGDTQYF. The full variable domain, in which reference TRBV28 and TRBJ2-3 provide the parts outside the CDR3, is DVKVTQSSRYLVKRTGEKVFLECVQDMDHENMFWYRQDPGLGLRLIYFSYDVKMKEKGDIPEGYSVSREKKERFSLILESASTNQTSMYLCASSSPPLAGDTQYFGPGTRLTVL.

This clone was seen only a few times. The V call is TRBV19, the J call TRBJ2-7; TRBD2 aligns across 12 bases. Germline V gene sequence: CDR1 LNHDA, CDR2 SQIVND (reference sequence). Trimming removed 6 bases from V and 1 base from J; junction bases left unmatched: 10. The CDR3 runs to 17 residues. CDR3 sequence reads: CASSPLSSGGASYEQYF. CDR3 nucleotides: TGTGCCAGTAGCCCCCTCTCTAGCGGGGGGGCGTCCTACGAGCAGTACTTC.

The chain carries TRBV6-2 or TRBV6-3 and TRBJ2-2; 10 bases align to TRBD2. CDR1 MNHEY and CDR2 SVGEGT come from the germline V gene. V gave up 3 bases and J gave up 7 bases; unmatched junction bases: 8. The CDR3 is 16 amino acids. CDR3 residues: CASSYFLAGDGGELFF. The CDR3 nucleotides read TGTGCCAGCAGTTATTTCCTAGCGGGAGATGGCGGGGAGCTGTTTTTT.

Only one count was recorded for this clone. The chain links TRBV5-8 to TRBJ1-1, with D possibly matching TRBD1 (6 bases). The V end was cut by 3 bases, the J end by 8 bases, with 23 bases between. The CDR3 covers 16 residues. Germline V gene lookup returns CDR1 SGHTS and CDR2 YDEGEE. The DNA for the CDR3 is TGTGCCAGCAGCTCCCGGACAGCGCTACCCCACCCGGAAGCTTTCTTT. It specifies CASSSRTALPHPEAFF. The full variable domain, with the rest looked up from reference TRBV5-8 and TRBJ1-1, is EAGVTQSPTHLIKTRGQQATLRCSPISGHTSVYWYQQALGLGLQFLLWYDEGEERNRGNFPPRFSGRQFPNYSSELNVNALELEDSALYLCASSSRTALPHPEAFFGQGTRLTVV.

The CDR3 DNA reads as TGCGCCAGCAGCCAGCTTCGGCAGGGGGCCCCCCGCGACACTGAAGCTTTCTTT. Its protein product is CASSQLRQGAPRDTEAFF. V gene TRBV4-1 combines with J gene TRBJ1-1; TRBD1 matches 8 bases. Germline values: CDR1 MGHRA, CDR2 YSYEKL. J gave up 3 bases and V 3 bases, and 15 bases lay outside the gene matches. CDR3 length equals 18 residues.

This rearrangement joins TRBV5-4 to TRBJ1-4; D not certain. This CDR3 comprises 15 residues. CDR1 SGHNT and CDR2 YYREEE come from the germline V gene (reference sequence). The V and J ends lost 4 bases and 0 bases respectively, with 10 bases between them. In nucleotides, the CDR3 is TGTGCCAGCAGCCGGAGTACCGCAACTAATGAAAAACTGTTTTTT. It encodes CASSRSTATNEKLFF.

Comment on this clone: Other DNA sequences in this specimen translate into the identical CDR3. The chain has TRBV7-3 and TRBJ2-1; 9 bases are shared with TRBD2. This CDR3 comprises 15 residues. V was clipped by 4 bases and J by 2 bases; unmatched bases: 3. CDR1 SGHTA and CDR2 FQGTGA come from the germline V gene. DNA for the CDR3: TGTGCCAGCAGCTCGACTAGCGGAGCCTACAATGAGCAGTTCTTC. Protein sequence: CASSSTSGAYNEQFF. The full variable domain, rest sourced from reference TRBV7-3 and TRBJ2-1, is GAGVSQTPSNKVTEKGKYVELRCDPISGHTALYWYRQSLGQGPEFLIYFQGTGAADDSGLPNDRFFAVRPEGSVSTLKIQRTERGDSAVYLCASSSTSGAYNEQFFGPGTRLTVL.

J is TRBJ2-7 and V is TRBV2, with 7 nucleotides matching TRBD2. The CDR3 has 14 amino acids. Germline CDR1 reads SNHLY; CDR2 reads FYNNEI. The V segment lost 6 bases and the J segment 2 bases; nucleotides outside the gene matches: 7. The CDR3 region is CASSRDYNTYEQYF. The CDR3, as DNA: TGTGCCAGCAGCCGGGACTACAATACCTACGAGCAGTACTTC.

The chain combines TRBV27 with TRBJ1-2, with D tentatively TRBD1 (6 bases). This CDR3 comprises 15 residues. Trimming shortened V by 6 bases and J by 8 bases, and 22 bases separated the two germline ends. CDR1 is MNHEY, CDR2 SMNVEV, per germline (reference sequence). CDR3 DNA: TGTGCCAGCAGCGATATTCAAACAGGGAGAAGCGGCTACACCTTC. Translating gives CASSDIQTGRSGYTF.

The gene calls are TRBV29-1 and TRBJ1-1, with a possible D match to TRBD1 (6 bases). In germline, CDR1 is SQVTM, CDR2 ANQGSEA. The CDR3 length is 13 residues. V was pared by 6 bases and J by 4 bases, with 15 bases between. The CDR3 loop reads CSVLQGRSTEAFF. In DNA, the CDR3 is TGCAGCGTCCTACAGGGTAGGAGCACTGAAGCTTTCTTT.

The count of this clone is one. The chain links TRBV5-1 to TRBJ1-5, with D tentatively TRBD1 (5 bases). Germline V gene sequence: CDR1 SGHRS, CDR2 YFSETQ. V was clipped by 0 bases and J by 2 bases, with 9 bases between them. The CDR3 totals 15 residues. The CDR3 DNA reads as TGCGCCAGCAGCTTGGCGTCGGGGGGCAATCAGCCCCAGCATTTT. As protein: CASSLASGGNQPQHF.

V and J are TRBV4-3 and TRBJ1-2, with D uncertain. This CDR3 is 14 amino acids long. Trimming took 0 bases from V and 2 from J, leaving 7 bases between them. Germline values: CDR1 LGHNA, CDR2 YSLEER. The CDR3 DNA sequence: TGCGCCAGCAGCCAAGACCAGTTAAACTATGGCTACACCTTC. Translated: CASSQDQLNYGYTF.

V is TRBV19 and J is TRBJ1-4, with 8 positions matching TRBD1. CDR1 and CDR2 from the germline V gene are LNHDA and SQIVND (reference sequence). This CDR3 has 17 residues. V was pared by 7 bases and J by 7 bases, with 17 bases of the junction left unmatched. This CDR3 reads CASMEFGLRTGREKLFF. The CDR3 coding sequence is TGTGCCAGTATGGAGTTTGGGCTGAGGACAGGGCGTGAAAAACTGTTTTTT.

The chain recombines TRBV15 with TRBJ1-5; D is uncertain. Germline CDR1 is LNHNV and CDR2 is YYDKDF (reference sequence). Deletions cut 6 bases from V and 6 bases from J, with 12 bases between. This CDR3 has 13 residues. CDR3: CATRAYESQPQHF. Written as DNA, the CDR3 is TGTGCCACCAGAGCTTACGAGAGTCAGCCCCAGCATTTT.

The chain has TRBV2 and TRBJ2-1; 12 nucleotides align to TRBD2. The junction had 11 bases not matched to a gene; V was cut back by 8 bases and J by 15 bases. Germline CDR1 and CDR2: SNHLY and FYNNEI. This CDR3 spans 13 amino acids. As DNA, the CDR3 is TGTGCCAGCGAGCTACGACTAGCGGGGGATACGTTCTTC. Encoded protein: CASELRLAGDTFF.

V gene TRBV9 combines with J gene TRBJ2-1; a possible D gene is TRBD2 (6 bases). V lost 0 bases, J lost 0 bases, and 10 bases lay in between. The CDR3 has 16 residues. Germline-derived CDR1 and CDR2 are SGDLS and YYNGEE. The CDR3 DNA follows: TGTGCCAGCAGCGTAGGGGTGGGAGGCTCCTACAATGAGCAGTTCTTC. As protein: CASSVGVGGSYNEQFF.

This clone has just one count. The junction and the germline gene differ at one end; a read error may be behind it. The chain links TRBV12-3 or TRBV12-4 to TRBJ1-2; D is possibly TRBD1 (5 bases). This CDR3 has 13 amino acids. For the CDR3, the DNA is TGTGCCAGCAGTTTGGTAACAGGAGACCCTACCGCCTTC. It yields the protein CASSLVTGDPTAF.

J is TRBJ2-5 and V is TRBV15; D might be TRBD2 (5 bases). Deletions cut 1 base from V and 4 bases from J, with 13 bases between. Germline CDR1 and CDR2: LNHNV and YYDKDF (reference sequence). The CDR3 is 15 residues long. The CDR3 DNA reads TGTGCCACCAGCAGAGCCCCGCGGGCCCTAGAGACCCAGTACTTC. Protein: CATSRAPRALETQYF.

The chain is built from TRBV11-2 and TRBJ2-1, with 8 bases that match TRBD1. V shed 5 bases, J shed 8 bases, and the junction held 14 bases outside the gene matches. From germline, CDR1 is SGHAT and CDR2 FQNNGV. This CDR3 comprises 16 residues. The chain's CDR3 is CASSTTRTGPGDEQFF. The CDR3 nucleotides read TGTGCCAGCAGCACAACCCGGACAGGGCCGGGCGATGAGCAGTTCTTC.